This T cell receptor beta chain appears in the sequencing data of a study of cytomegalovirus exposure and HLA in healthy donors. The CDR3 is made up of 16 amino acids. With 0 bases removed from V and 7 bases from J, the gap between germline ends came to 17 bases. Germline V gives CDR1 SGHNT, CDR2 YYREEE (reference sequence). The PCR was carried out with 60 Vbeta primers and 13 Jbeta primers. Sequencing used immunoSEQ multiplex PCR; TCRdb keeps in-frame clones, though not all of them. The table lists 150,000 to 200,000 clones, roughly 85% of them singletons. What was sequenced was PBMCs. The clonotype comes from a male donor in good health and CMV-seropositive. This chain connects TRBV5-4 to TRBJ2-1; a weak D match, TRBD1 (5 bases). CDR3 coding DNA: TGTGCCAGCAGCTTGGGGCTAGGGGTAGGGTGGAATGAGCAGTTCTTC. Amino acids: CASSLGLGVGWNEQFF.